This T cell receptor beta chain stems from a study of cytomegalovirus exposure and HLA in healthy donors. Findings of the study overall: The investigators catalogued 150 to 200 TCR beta chains as cytomegalovirus-associated. The authors reported that TCR beta sequences could predict HLA-A and HLA-B alleles. These predictions were accurate for most subjects in the first cohort.

Worth noting for this clone: The target antigen is unknown.

PCR used 60 Vbeta primers and 13 Jbeta primers. In the original workflow: An analysis performed later counted 60 million to 90 million unique TCR beta chains (around 9.9 million of them shared). Measured with immunoSEQ multiplex PCR; TCRdb has only the in-frame clones, and not every one. V and J calls and clone size come straight from that table; D and trimming were deduced from the DNA. The data contain 99,000 or so clones, approximately 83% of them singletons. This clonotype originated in a female donor in good health and CMV-seropositive. What was sequenced was PBMCs.

CDR3 in DNA: TGCAGCTCCTCCCTCGTGATGGGGGGGGCAGGCACTGAAGCTTTCTTT. It encodes CSSSLVMGGAGTEAFF. The V call is TRBV29-1, the J call TRBJ1-1; maybe TRBD1 (6 bases). The V end lost 8 bases, the J end lost 4 bases, and 26 bases lay between the germline ends. The CDR3 contains 16 residues. In germline, CDR1 is SQVTM, CDR2 ANQGSEA.